This is a list of T cell receptor beta chains from one sample in a study of shared clonotypes between healthy human individuals. TCRdb's table, derived via immunoSEQ multiplex PCR, lists solely in-frame clones and lacks some. The profile covers roughly 1.5 million clones, with around 98% appearing a single time and approximately 0.45% taken by the ten largest. The sequenced sample consisted of naive CD4+ T cells sorted from blood. The receptors derive from a man younger than 40 in good health. The CDR3 runs from the conserved cysteine through the conserved F or W. A D gene is named only where the DNA matches it firmly. Size values are once, few and many counts, or a class for expanded clones, and some rows have none.

TRBJ2-5 . TRBV29-1 . TGCAGCGTGGGAGAGACCCAGTACTTC CSVGETQYF
TRBJ2-3 . TRBV19 . TGTGCCAGTAGTATGTGGAGGACAGATACGCAGTATTTT CASSMWRTDTQYF
TRBJ2-3 once TRBV5-1 . TGCGCCAGCAGCTTGGCTCCCACAGGGTTTAGCACAGATACGCAGTATTTT CASSLAPTGFSTDTQYF
TRBJ2-2 . TRBV28 . TGTGCCAGCAGTTCCCCACTTCGAACCGGGGAGCTGTTTTTT CASSSPLRTGELFF
TRBJ2-5 . TRBV11-2 TRBD2 TGTGCCAGCAGCCTGGGGACTAGCTGGGGGCAAGAGACCCAGTACTTC CASSLGTSWGQETQYF
TRBJ2-3 once TRBV6-5 . TGTGCCAGCAGTTACACTCCGACAGATACGCAGTATTTT CASSYTPTDTQYF
TRBJ1-5 . TRBV18 . TGTGCCAGCTCACCAGGCCAGGGGCCTAACATGTTT CASSPGQGPNMF
TRBJ2-5 . TRBV2 . TGTGCCAGCTCTTACGAGACCCAGTACTTC CASSYETQYF
TRBJ2-2 . TRBV28 TRBD2 TGTGCCAGCAGTTTAGTAGCGGGGACCAACACCGGGGAGCTGTTTTTT CASSLVAGTNTGELFF
TRBJ2-7 . TRBV18 TRBD2 TGTGCCAGCTCCCAAGGACTAGCACCGGAGCAGTACTTC CASSQGLAPEQYF
TRBJ2-3 . TRBV6-1 . TGTGCCAGCAGGACCTTAGCCGGAGGAGGAGATACGCAGTATTTT CASRTLAGGGDTQYF
TRBJ2-5 . TRBV5-1 TRBD1 TGCGCCAGCAGCCTAGGGACAGGGACCCAAGAGACCCAGTACTTC CASSLGTGTQETQYF
TRBJ2-5 . TRBV14 . TGTGCCAGCAGCCAAGATTTGAGGGAGACCCAGTACTTC CASSQDLRETQYF
TRBJ2-7 . TRBV4-1 TRBD1 TGCGCCAGCAGCCAAGACCCGAGGGGGCCCGAGCAGTACTTC CASSQDPRGPEQYF
TRBJ1-5 . TRBV28 . TGTGCCAGCAGTTCCCCCGATTGGCCCCCTAGCAATCAGCCCCAGCATTTT CASSSPDWPPSNQPQHF
TRBJ2-7 . TRBV5-8 . TGTGCCAGCAGCTTGGGTCAGGGGATTATCGACGAGCAGTACTTC CASSLGQGIIDEQYF
TRBJ2-3 . TRBV28 . TGTGCCAGTAACCTGGGCGTAAGGCCAAACAGATACAATACGCAGTATTTT CASNLGVRPNRYNTQYF
TRBJ2-7 . TRBV19 . TGTGCCAGTACCCTAGGAGGAGGGACGAACTACGAGCAGTACTTC CASTLGGGTNYEQYF
TRBJ2-5 once TRBV5-1 TRBD2 TGCGCCAGCAGCTTGGACCCAGCGGGAAGCCAAGAGACCCAGTACTTC CASSLDPAGSQETQYF
TRBJ1-1 . TRBV6-6 TRBD1 TGTGCCAGCAGTTCCCAGGGGGCGAACACTGAAGCTTTCTTT CASSSQGANTEAFF
TRBJ2-3 . TRBV27 TRBD2 TGTGCCAGCAGTCCCAGGACTAGCGGGAAAGTTTTGGGCACAGATACGCAGTATTTT CASSPRTSGKVLGTDTQYF
TRBJ2-7 . TRBV28 . TGTGCCAGCAGGTCTCAAATCTACGAGCAGTACTTC CASRSQIYEQYF
TRBJ2-1 . TRBV30 . TGTGCCTGGAGTCCCACAGGTGCGTACAATGAGCAGTTCTTC CAWSPTGAYNEQFF
TRBJ2-7 . TRBV28 . TGTGCCAGCAACCGGGGGCTCGGGTCCTTC CASNRGLGSF
TRBJ1-1 once TRBV4-1 TRBD1 TGCGCCAGCAGCCAAAGGTATCGGACAGGGGGAACTGGGGACACTGAAGCTTTCTTT CASSQRYRTGGTGDTEAFF
TRBJ2-2 . TRBV9 . TGTGCCAGCAGACGGGGGGCCGCGAACACCGGGGAGCTGTTTTTT CASRRGAANTGELFF
TRBJ2-1 . TRBV9 . TGTGCCAGCAGCGTAGCGGTTAGCGGAGGGGGTGAGCAGTTCTTC CASSVAVSGGGEQFF
TRBJ2-3 . TRBV4-3 . TGCGCCAGCAGCCAAGATAAGGGCGGATACACAGATACGCAGTATTTT CASSQDKGGYTDTQYF
TRBJ1-1 . TRBV18 . TGTGCCAGCTCACCACCGGGGCCAACAACGAGAGAGGCTTTCTTT CASSPPGPTTREAFF